What follows are 20 T cell receptor beta chains derived from one specimen sequenced in a study of blood T cell repertoires in COVID-19 (dated by TCRdb to the early 2020s). Libraries were prepared through the immunoSEQ multiplex PCR assay. The source is immuneACCESS, and TCRdb retained only in-frame sequences with V and J called. Part of the clones is not carried over; for the studies checked, unresolved V genes explain less than half of this, and the remainder is unexplained. The table for this sample lists 140,000 to 150,000 clones; around 84% of them were counted only once. The top ten hold more than 4% of the sample. The sequenced sample was peripheral blood. The receptor set was obtained from a woman aged 45-59 years with acute or convalescent COVID-19.

This chain connects TRBV5-1 to TRBJ2-1, with TRBD1 matching over 7 bases. The CDR3 sequence is 16 residues long. The V gene end was trimmed by 4 bases and the J gene end by 6 bases; junction bases not matched to a gene: 13. Germline assignment: CDR1 SGHRS and CDR2 YFSETQ. The DNA for the CDR3 is TGCGCCAGCAGCCCAACGATCCACAGGGGAGCCAATGAGCAGTTCTTC. Translation gives CASSPTIHRGANEQFF.

This chain links TRBV3-1 (or the pseudogene TRBV3-2) with TRBJ1-3; no reliable D call. Trimming removed 4 bases from V and 2 bases from J, with 15 bases in between. The CDR3 has 16 amino acids. CDR1 is LGHDT and CDR2 is YNNKEL in the germline V gene (reference sequence). The CDR3 is CASSPILGAAGNTIYF. Here the CDR3 DNA reads TGTGCCAGCAGCCCGATTCTTGGAGCCGCTGGAAACACCATATATTTT.

The rearrangement joins TRBV5-1 to TRBJ1-1, with D unclear. Trimming stripped 3 bases from V and 0 bases from J, with 6 bases between. This CDR3 contains 13 residues. Germline CDR1 SGHRS, CDR2 YFSETQ. The CDR3 DNA reads TGCGCCAGCAGCTCCAACATGAACACTGAAGCTTTCTTT. Its protein product is CASSSNMNTEAFF.

The rearrangement links TRBV9 to TRBJ1-4; no clear D. V lost 4 bases to trimming and J lost 0 bases, with 13 bases between them. The CDR3 length is 16 residues. The V gene's germline CDR1 is SGDLS and CDR2 YYNGEE. The chain's CDR3 is CASSRSPGSTNEKLFF. Written as DNA, the CDR3 is TGTGCCAGCAGCAGGAGCCCCGGGTCAACTAATGAAAAACTGTTTTTT. Full variable domain (outside the CDR3, taken from reference TRBV9 and TRBJ1-4): DSGVTQTPKHLITATGQRVTLRCSPRSGDLSVYWYQQSLDQGLQFLIQYYNGEERAKGNILERFSAQQFPDLHSELNLSSLELGDSALYFCASSRSPGSTNEKLFFGSGTQLSVL.

In its sample, this clone was seen many times. The gene calls are TRBV9 and TRBJ2-3, with a weak D call TRBD2 (6 bases). The V gene lost 0 bases and the J gene lost 2 bases, with 10 bases spanning the gap. The CDR3 extends over 15 amino acids. Germline V CDR1 and CDR2: SGDLS, YYNGEE. For the CDR3, the DNA is TGTGCCAGCAGCGTAGGGGGGGTCGACACAGATACGCAGTATTTT. Translating it yields CASSVGGVDTDTQYF.

The CDR3 DNA follows: TGTGCCAGCAGCGCAGATGGGGCGGGGGAACTGTTTTTT. Translation: CASSADGAGELFF. The chain is built from TRBV7-9 and TRBJ1-4, with D perhaps matching TRBD1 (5 bases). Trimming took 5 bases from V and 12 from J, leaving 16 bases between them. The CDR3 runs 13 residues. Germline CDR1 and CDR2: SEHNR and FQNEAQ (reference sequence).

The rearrangement joins TRBV2 to TRBJ1-5, with 7 bases that match TRBD1. V trimming: 5 bases; J trimming: 3 bases; junction bases outside the gene matches: 10. Germline V lookup: CDR1 SNHLY, CDR2 FYNNEI. The CDR3 runs 16 residues. CDR3: CASSPPPGQINQPQHF. CDR3 nucleotide sequence: TGTGCCAGCAGTCCTCCCCCGGGACAGATCAATCAGCCCCAGCATTTT. The complete variable domain, with remaining parts taken from reference TRBV2 and TRBJ1-5, reads EPEVTQTPSHQVTQMGQEVILRCVPISNHLYFYWYRQILGQKVEFLVSFYNNEISEKSEIFDDQFSVERPDGSNFTLKIRSTKLEDSAMYFCASSPPPGQINQPQHFGDGTRLSIL.

V is TRBV19 and J is TRBJ2-5; 8 nucleotides agree with TRBD1. Germline V gene lookup returns CDR1 LNHDA and CDR2 SQIVND (reference sequence). V was clipped by 6 bases and J by 3 bases; unmatched bases: 3. The CDR3 runs to 13 residues. CDR3 region: CASSQGQEETQYF. CDR3 in DNA: TGTGCCAGTAGCCAGGGACAGGAAGAGACCCAGTACTTC.

V usage is TRBV4-2 and J usage is TRBJ1-1, with TRBD1 matching 8 bases. V trimming: 4 bases; J trimming: 4 bases; junction bases outside the gene matches: 14. This CDR3 contains 17 residues. Germline lookup yields CDR1 LGHNA and CDR2 YNFKEQ. CDR3 sequence (DNA): TGTGCCAGCAGCCCAGATAGGTCGGACAGGGTCGGCACTGAAGCTTTCTTT. Its protein product is CASSPDRSDRVGTEAFF.

V gene TRBV7-2 combines with J gene TRBJ2-3; maybe TRBD1 (6 bases). Trimming took 3 bases from V and 5 from J, leaving 12 bases between them. Looked up from germline, CDR1 is SGHTA and CDR2 is FQGNSA. This CDR3 has 14 residues. The CDR3 DNA sequence: TGTGCCAGCAGCTTTGCAGGGGCGGGAGATACGCAGTATTTT. Translated: CASSFAGAGDTQYF.

The rearrangement uses TRBV5-1 and TRBJ1-5; TRBD1 agrees at 9 bases. The germline V gene encodes CDR1 SGHRS and CDR2 YFSETQ. With V trimmed by 0 bases and J by 3 bases, 1 base remained unmatched. The CDR3 loop spans 15 amino acids. The CDR3: CASSLGQGVNQPQHF. CDR3 coding DNA: TGCGCCAGCAGCTTGGGACAGGGGGTCAATCAGCCCCAGCATTTT.

The CDR3 is CASSRVGRAYGYTF. DNA of the CDR3: TGTGCCAGCAGTAGAGTTGGCAGGGCATATGGCTACACCTTC. The V and J genes are TRBV27 and TRBJ1-2, with TRBD1 as a possible D gene (5 bases). Trimming pared 5 bases from V and 5 bases from J, leaving 15 bases between. The CDR3 contains 14 residues. CDR1 and CDR2 from the germline V gene are MNHEY and SMNVEV (reference sequence).

Written as DNA, the CDR3 is TGTGCCAGCAGCGCGAGCGGGGGTAATTCACCCCTCCACTTT. Encoded protein: CASSASGGNSPLHF. The rearrangement links TRBV9 to TRBJ1-6; a possible D gene is TRBD1 (5 bases). Per the germline V gene, CDR1 is SGDLS and CDR2 is YYNGEE. Trimming stripped 3 bases from V and 6 bases from J, with 10 bases between. The CDR3 contains 14 residues.

The J gene is TRBJ2-5, the V gene TRBV7-6; D gene ambiguous. The CDR3 has 13 amino acids. The germline gives CDR1 SGHVS, CDR2 FNYEAQ. V was trimmed by 3 bases and J by 2 bases, leaving 7 bases between them. The CDR3 nucleotides are TGTGCCAGCAGCTTTCTCTTACAAGAGACCCAGTACTTC. Its translation is CASSFLLQETQYF. Full variable domain (outside the CDR3, taken from reference TRBV7-6 and TRBJ2-5): GAGVSQSPRYKVTKRGQDVALRCDPISGHVSLYWYRQALGQGPEFLTYFNYEAQQDKSGLPNDRFSAERPEGSISTLTIQRTEQRDSAMYRCASSFLLQETQYFGPGTRLLVL.

This clone turned up a few times. The rearrangement links TRBV21-1 to TRBJ1-1. TRBV21-1 is a pseudogene. CDR3 size: 15 residues. The CDR3 region has the DNA TGTGCCAGCAGCAAAGAGCGGGTACGGAAAACTGAAGCTTTCTTT. Its translation is CASSKERVRKTEAFF.

The chain combines TRBV7-2 with TRBJ1-5; no reliable D call. Germline V lookup: CDR1 SGHTA, CDR2 FQGNSA. Trimming removed 2 bases at V and 1 base at J, with 9 bases between. CDR3 length: 15 amino acids. The CDR3 nucleotides read TGTGCCAGCAGCTTATCCCGGTTGAGCAATCAGCCCCAGCATTTT. Its translation is CASSLSRLSNQPQHF.

The chain recombines TRBV6-1 with TRBJ1-3, with unresolved D. Germline assignment: CDR1 MNHNS and CDR2 SASEGT. V lost 3 bases and J lost 0, with 6 bases in between. The CDR3 contains 14 residues. The CDR3 protein is CASSDISSGNTIYF. The CDR3 DNA reads as TGTGCCAGCAGTGACATCAGCTCTGGAAACACCATATATTTT.

This clone was counted a few times. The V and J genes are TRBV2 and TRBJ1-2; D is unresolved. V lost 5 bases to trimming and J lost 6 bases, with 16 bases between them. The CDR3 covers 14 residues. CDR1 and CDR2 from the germline V gene are SNHLY and FYNNEI. For the CDR3, the DNA is TGTGCCAGCAGTCCCACCCCCGAATGGCATGGCTACACCTTC. The encoded protein is CASSPTPEWHGYTF.

This clone was picked up one time. The J gene is TRBJ1-2, the V gene TRBV6-5; D might be TRBD1 (5 bases). The CDR3 has 15 amino acids. Germline assignment: CDR1 MNHEY and CDR2 SVGAGI. V lost 0 bases to trimming and J lost 4 bases, with 12 bases between them. CDR3 coding DNA: TGTGCCAGCAGTTACTCCTCGGGTGGGGCCTATGGCTACACCTTC. Amino acid sequence: CASSYSSGGAYGYTF.

The V call is TRBV5-6, the J call TRBJ1-1; TRBD1 agrees at 10 bases. Germline V gives CDR1 SGHDT, CDR2 YYEEEE. The CDR3 is made up of 16 amino acids. Unmatched junction bases numbered 11, after V lost 4 bases and J lost 5 bases. The CDR3 DNA sequence: TGTGCCAGCAGCGGGAAGTGGGACAGGGGATGGACTGAAGCTTTCTTT. Protein: CASSGKWDRGWTEAFF.